This TCR beta chain was found in a study of response to subunit inactivated influenza vaccine. General study findings and limits: Each seasonal influenza vaccination, the authors suggested, recruits few new T cells.

About this clonotype itself: Its antigen is not known.

The CDR3 covers 16 residues. The germline V gene encodes CDR1 LGHDT and CDR2 YNNKEL (reference sequence). The germline V and J ends were trimmed by 2 bases and 4 bases, with 15 bases remaining between them. TCRdb called the RT-PCR reads again in MiXCR, with one record for every CDR3 protein. The sample includes approximately 730,000 distinct CDR3 sequences, 11% to 15% of them seen just once. The sequence derives from a man aged 50-60 years who received an inactivated influenza vaccine. The V gene is TRBV3-1, the J gene TRBJ1-3; D is unclear. The specimen was PBMCs from blood, collected 14 to 15 days before vaccination. In DNA, the CDR3 is TGTGCCAGCAGCCAACTAGGCAGATCCATCGGAAACACCATATATTTT. Its protein is CASSQLGRSIGNTIYF.